The next 2 T cell receptor beta chains were all read from a single sample in a study of cytomegalovirus exposure and HLA in healthy donors. In the PCR, 60 Vbeta and 13 Jbeta primers were used. TCRdb's table, derived via immunoSEQ multiplex PCR, lists solely in-frame clones and lacks some. The data show 100,000 to 150,000 clones, roughly 75% seen once. Sequencing input: PBMCs. Source of these receptors: a female donor in good health and CMV-seronegative.

The chain combines TRBV6-1 with TRBJ2-7; TRBD1 agrees at 10 bases. The J segment lost 5 bases and the V segment lost 6 bases, leaving 7 bases of the junction unmatched. The CDR3 sequence is 14 residues long. CDR1 is MNHNS and CDR2 is SASEGT in the germline V gene. The CDR3 DNA follows: TGTGCCAGCAGCGGGGCCGGGACAGGGGACGAGCAGTACTTC. Its translation is CASSGAGTGDEQYF.

The J gene is TRBJ2-5, the V gene TRBV5-1; D is undetermined. Germline V lookup: CDR1 SGHRS, CDR2 YFSETQ. Trimming took off 0 bases at V and 0 bases at J, with 12 bases between the two ends. The CDR3 length is 16 residues. CDR3 loop: CASSLARRSYQETQYF. The CDR3 DNA reads as TGCGCCAGCAGCTTGGCTCGGCGGTCGTACCAAGAGACCCAGTACTTC. Combining the CDR3 with reference TRBV5-1 and TRBJ2-5 gives the whole variable domain KAGVTQTPRYLIKTRGQQVTLSCSPISGHRSVSWYQQTPGQGLQFLFEYFSETQRNKGNFPGRFSGRQFSNSRSEMNVSTLELGDSALYLCASSLARRSYQETQYFGPGTRLLVL.